The 30 T cell receptor beta chains presented below share a single source sample, sequenced in a study of T cell responses to AZD1222 COVID-19 vaccine. Method: immunoSEQ multiplex PCR; TCRdb's copy keeps in-frame clones and lacks some. The sample contains some 110,000 clones, roughly 84% of which appear only once. Material: peripheral blood, obtained on day 0 of AZD1222 vaccination. These receptors all come from an adult in good health.

The rearrangement joins TRBV6-2 or TRBV6-3 to TRBJ2-1; 11 bases fit TRBD2. CDR3 size: 18 residues. The V gene end was trimmed by 5 bases and the J gene end by 0 bases; junction bases not matched to a gene: 9. From germline, CDR1 is MNHEY and CDR2 SVGEGT. CDR3 coding DNA: TGTGCCAGCAGTGGTGCTAGCGGGAGGCCCTCCTCCTACAATGAGCAGTTCTTC. Translation: CASSGASGRPSSYNEQFF.

With regard to this clone: At the DNA level, this CDR3 is encoded by other sequences in the same sample as well. The CDR3 spells CAWSVLGNQPQHF. The CDR3 region has the DNA TGTGCCTGGAGTGTACTCGGCAATCAGCCCCAGCATTTT. The rearrangement joins TRBV30 to TRBJ1-5; D unclear. The CDR3 consists of 13 residues. V was trimmed by 0 bases and J by 2 bases, leaving 5 bases between them. CDR1 is GTSNPN and CDR2 is SVGIG in the germline V gene (reference sequence).

This clone was counted a single time. The chain links TRBV25-1 to TRBJ1-5; the D gene is possibly TRBD1 (5 bases). V dropped 6 bases and J dropped 6 bases, with 12 bases sitting between them. CDR3 length equals 13 residues. Germline values: CDR1 MGHDK, CDR2 SYGVNS. This CDR3 is CASRGDGGQPQHF. Here the CDR3 DNA reads TGTGCCAGCAGGGGGGACGGAGGTCAGCCCCAGCATTTT.

This clone showed up just once. This rearrangement joins TRBV4-2 to TRBJ2-3; 11 positions agree with TRBD2. Germline V gene data show CDR1 as LGHNA and CDR2 as YNFKEQ. The CDR3 spans 17 residues. Losses at the gene ends were 3 bases for V and 1 base for J; bases not matched to a gene: 6. The CDR3 coding sequence is TGTGCCAGCAGCCAGGCGTCTAGCGGGGGGCGCACAGATACGCAGTATTTT. This gives the protein CASSQASSGGRTDTQYF.

This sequence joins TRBV9 and TRBJ1-3, with D hard to call. Between the trimmed V and J ends, which lost 4 bases and 4 bases, there was a span of 9 bases. Germline CDR1 reads SGDLS; CDR2 reads YYNGEE. This CDR3 comprises 13 residues. Written as DNA, the CDR3 is TGTGCCAGCAGCCCCCGTCCCGGAAACACCATATATTTT. Its translation: CASSPRPGNTIYF.

V is TRBV28 and J is TRBJ2-1, with D possibly matching TRBD2 (6 bases). CDR3 length: 15 residues. The V end was cut by 7 bases, the J end by 4 bases, with 17 bases between. Germline V gene data show CDR1 as MDHEN and CDR2 as SYDVKM. The CDR3 protein is CASILGTGAYNEQFF. In DNA form, the CDR3 reads TGTGCCAGCATACTCGGGACTGGAGCTTACAATGAGCAGTTCTTC.

This clone was counted a single time. The chain links TRBV18 to TRBJ1-1, with TRBD1 as a possible D gene (6 bases). V was pared by 6 bases and J by 4 bases, with 15 bases between. In germline, CDR1 is KGHSH, CDR2 LQKENI. This CDR3 has 14 amino acids. The CDR3 DNA follows: TGTGCCAGCTCTCCAACAGGGATGGGCACTGAAGCTTTCTTT. Protein: CASSPTGMGTEAFF.

This chain joins TRBV18 and TRBJ2-7; D unclear. Germline CDR1 is KGHSH and CDR2 is LQKENI. V gave up 3 bases and J gave up 2 bases, with 5 bases separating them. The CDR3 consists of 12 residues. The CDR3 DNA reads as TGTGCCAGCTCACCCGACACCTACGAGCAGTACTTC. The encoded protein is CASSPDTYEQYF.

The genes are TRBV9 and TRBJ1-5; 7 bases fit TRBD1. The CDR3 length is 15 residues. The J segment lost 5 bases and the V segment lost 6 bases, leaving 11 bases of the junction unmatched. Germline CDR1 is SGDLS and CDR2 is YYNGEE. CDR3 protein: CASNSYRGLYQPQHF. In DNA, the CDR3 is TGTGCCAGCAACTCCTACAGGGGACTTTATCAGCCCCAGCATTTT.

This clone was counted a few times. J is TRBJ2-2 and V is TRBV28, with 10 bases fitting TRBD1. The CDR3 is made up of 15 amino acids. Germline lookup yields CDR1 MDHEN and CDR2 SYDVKM. V was pared by 5 bases and J by 7 bases, with 7 bases of the junction left unmatched. DNA of the CDR3: TGTGCCAGCAGTCCCGGGACAGGGGAGGTCGGGGAGCTGTTTTTT. This codes for CASSPGTGEVGELFF.

The table lists this clone with a few counts. The chain links TRBV3-1 (or the pseudogene TRBV3-2) to TRBJ2-2, with 8 bases aligning to TRBD1. CDR3 length equals 14 residues. Trimming removed 7 bases from V and 6 bases from J; junction bases left unmatched: 7. CDR1 LGHDT and CDR2 YNNKEL come from the germline V gene (reference sequence). In DNA, the CDR3 is TGTGCCAGCACTCGACAGGGGACCCCCGGGGAGCTGTTTTTT. This gives the protein CASTRQGTPGELFF.

This chain connects TRBV5-1 to TRBJ1-4; a possible D gene is TRBD1 (5 bases). Germline lookup yields CDR1 SGHRS and CDR2 YFSETQ. The CDR3 loop spans 14 amino acids. The V end lost 5 bases, the J end lost 7 bases, and 15 bases lay between the germline ends. The CDR3 here is CASRQTVLGEKLFF. In DNA form, the CDR3 reads TGCGCCAGCAGACAGACAGTCCTAGGTGAAAAACTGTTTTTT. Filled out from reference TRBV5-1 and TRBJ1-4, the complete variable domain reads KAGVTQTPRYLIKTRGQQVTLSCSPISGHRSVSWYQQTPGQGLQFLFEYFSETQRNKGNFPGRFSGRQFSNSRSEMNVSTLELGDSALYLCASRQTVLGEKLFFGSGTQLSVL.

The rearrangement links TRBV10-3 to TRBJ2-5, with TRBD1 matching over 7 bases. Germline trimming cut 10 bases from V and 4 bases from J; bases unmatched to any gene: 6. The CDR3 is made up of 12 amino acids. From germline, CDR1 is ENHRY and CDR2 SYGVKD. The chain's CDR3 is CATSDRTETQYF. The DNA of the CDR3 is TGTGCCACCTCGGACAGGACAGAGACCCAGTACTTC.

The chain links TRBV14 to TRBJ2-7; possibly TRBD1 or TRBD2 for D (5 bases each). V was trimmed by 0 bases and J by 7 bases, leaving 16 bases between them. The CDR3 length is 15 residues. Germline CDR1 reads SGHDN; CDR2 reads FVKESK. The CDR3 nucleotides are TGTGCCAGCAGCCAAGATTGCCGGGACCTGGGGGAGCAGTACTTC. This gives the protein CASSQDCRDLGEQYF.

V is TRBV5-3 and J is TRBJ1-2, with 9 bases aligning to TRBD1. TRBV5-3 is assigned to the ORF class and has an uncertain function. This CDR3 is built from 15 residues. The V and J ends lost 4 bases and 2 bases, in that order; junction bases with no gene match: 6. The chain's CDR3 is CARSPEGQGNYGYTF. Written as DNA, the CDR3 is TGTGCCAGAAGCCCCGAGGGACAGGGAAACTATGGCTACACCTTC.

The CDR3 loop is CASSPQTSGRGNEQFF. The CDR3 DNA reads TGTGCCAGCTCACCTCAGACTAGCGGGAGAGGGAATGAGCAGTTCTTC. V gene TRBV18 combines with J gene TRBJ2-1; 12 bases match TRBD2. The trim removed 3 bases at V and 7 bases at J, leaving 7 bases unmatched. Germline values: CDR1 KGHSH, CDR2 LQKENI. The CDR3 is made up of 16 amino acids.

This clone was seen more than once but under ten times. The J gene is TRBJ2-1, the V gene TRBV28; 14 nucleotides match TRBD2. The CDR3 sequence is 17 residues long. Germline values: CDR1 MDHEN, CDR2 SYDVKM. With 10 bases clipped from V and 8 bases from J, the junction kept 16 bases outside the gene matches. This chain's CDR3 is CATSPTGLAGVLDEQFF. For the CDR3, the DNA is TGTGCCACCAGCCCTACGGGACTAGCGGGAGTCCTGGATGAGCAGTTCTTC. The complete variable domain, with remaining parts taken from reference TRBV28 and TRBJ2-1, reads DVKVTQSSRYLVKRTGEKVFLECVQDMDHENMFWYRQDPGLGLRLIYFSYDVKMKEKGDIPEGYSVSREKKERFSLILESASTNQTSMYLCATSPTGLAGVLDEQFFGPGTRLTVL.

The rearrangement joins TRBV3-1 (or the pseudogene TRBV3-2) to TRBJ2-2; TRBD1 is a possible D gene (6 bases). Deletions cut 2 bases from V and 2 bases from J, with 9 bases between. This CDR3 has 15 amino acids. The germline V gene has CDR1 LGHDT and CDR2 YNNKEL (reference sequence). In DNA form, the CDR3 reads TGTGCCAGCAGCCAACTGGGGGCCAACACCGGGGAGCTGTTTTTT. Translating it yields CASSQLGANTGELFF.

The chain couples TRBV11-2 to TRBJ2-1; either TRBD1 or TRBD2 may fit D (5 bases each). There are 19 residues in the CDR3. Germline assignment: CDR1 SGHAT and CDR2 FQNNGV. V shed 3 bases and J shed 5 bases, with 26 bases lying between them. CDR3 coding DNA: TGTGCCAGCAGCTTCGGTTCTGTAGGTACACGGGACGGACACAATGAGCAGTTCTTC. As protein: CASSFGSVGTRDGHNEQFF. The full variable domain, with the rest looked up from reference TRBV11-2 and TRBJ2-1, is EAGVAQSPRYKIIEKRQSVAFWCNPISGHATLYWYQQILGQGPKLLIQFQNNGVVDDSQLPKDRFSAERLKGVDSTLKIQPAKLEDSAVYLCASSFGSVGTRDGHNEQFFGPGTRLTVL.

This chain joins TRBV30 and TRBJ1-2; no clear D gene. Germline-derived CDR1 and CDR2 are GTSNPN and SVGIG (reference sequence). Trimming cost V 1 base and J 7 bases, with 13 bases left between them. The CDR3 consists of 13 residues. The CDR3 DNA sequence: TGTGCCTGGAGTGGTTTTAGTGAGACTGGCTACACCTTC. Residues: CAWSGFSETGYTF.

This clone was detected once. The chain carries TRBV18 and TRBJ1-3, with a possible D match to TRBD1 (5 bases). Germline V gene lookup returns CDR1 KGHSH and CDR2 LQKENI. There are 14 residues in the CDR3. The V end was cut by 5 bases, the J end by 0 bases, with 8 bases between. CDR3 region: CASSGAVSGNTIYF. Written as DNA, the CDR3 is TGTGCCAGCTCAGGGGCAGTCTCTGGAAACACCATATATTTT.

The chain combines TRBV20-1 with TRBJ2-5, with a weak D call TRBD2 (6 bases). The V end lost 3 bases, the J end lost 1 base, and 18 bases lay between the germline ends. CDR1 DFQATT and CDR2 SNEGSKA come from the germline V gene (reference sequence). The CDR3 sequence is 16 residues long. This CDR3 reads CSASEFRDWLQETQYF. The DNA of the CDR3 is TGCAGTGCTAGTGAATTTCGGGACTGGCTCCAAGAGACCCAGTACTTC.

This chain links TRBV5-4 with TRBJ2-5; 7 bases fit TRBD2. J gave up 1 base and V 0 bases, and 3 bases lay outside the gene matches. Germline V CDR1 and CDR2: SGHNT, YYREEE (reference sequence). This CDR3 spans 15 amino acids. CDR3 in amino acids: CASSLALASQETQYF. CDR3 nucleotides: TGTGCCAGCAGCTTGGCACTAGCGTCCCAAGAGACCCAGTACTTC. Full variable domain (rest looked up from reference TRBV5-4 and TRBJ2-5): ETGVTQSPTHLIKTRGQQVTLRCSSQSGHNTVSWYQQALGQGPQFIFQYYREEENGRGNFPPRFSGLQFPNYSSELNVNALELDDSALYLCASSLALASQETQYFGPGTRLLVL.

The rearrangement uses TRBV3-1 (or the pseudogene TRBV3-2) and TRBJ2-4; D remains unclear. The CDR3 extends over 15 amino acids. In germline, CDR1 is LGHDT, CDR2 YNNKEL (reference sequence). V lost 4 bases, J lost 0 bases, and 10 bases lay in between. CDR3 in amino acids: CASSLLEGAKNIQYF. The CDR3 nucleotides read TGTGCCAGCAGCCTACTCGAAGGAGCCAAAAACATTCAGTACTTC.

The chain has TRBV7-2 and TRBJ1-2, with D possibly being TRBD1 (6 bases). With 0 bases removed from V and 6 bases from J, the gap between germline ends came to 14 bases. Per the germline V gene, CDR1 is SGHTA and CDR2 is FQGNSA. This CDR3 has 15 residues. The CDR3 nucleotides read TGTGCCAGCAGCTTAGCGTTCTTGCAGGGGAATGGCTACACCTTC. It encodes CASSLAFLQGNGYTF.

J is TRBJ2-7 and V is TRBV28; no definite D call. CDR1 is MDHEN, CDR2 SYDVKM, per germline. The CDR3 sequence is 15 residues long. The V end lost 4 bases, the J end lost 1 base, and 14 bases lay between the germline ends. CDR3 in DNA: TGTGCCAGCAGTTCTCCCGTCGGAAGGTCCTACGAGCAGTACTTC. The encoded protein is CASSSPVGRSYEQYF.

V gene TRBV5-1 combines with J gene TRBJ2-2, with D perhaps being TRBD1 or TRBD2 (6 bases each). The CDR3 contains 15 residues. Looked up from germline, CDR1 is SGHRS and CDR2 is YFSETQ. V was pared by 3 bases and J by 6 bases, with 15 bases between. The DNA of the CDR3 is TGCGCCAGCAGCTCCACAGGGACGGGGGCCGGGGAGCTGTTTTTT. It yields the protein CASSSTGTGAGELFF.

The V and J genes are TRBV9 and TRBJ1-2; D not resolved. This CDR3 has 14 amino acids. The ends were cut back, 3 bases at V and 2 bases at J, with 11 bases in the middle. The V gene's germline CDR1 is SGDLS and CDR2 YYNGEE. This chain's CDR3 is CASSAERKNYGYTF. DNA for the CDR3: TGTGCCAGCAGCGCGGAAAGAAAGAACTATGGCTACACCTTC.

With regard to this clone: Other DNA sequences within the sample encode an identical CDR3. The chain uses TRBV6-1 and TRBJ1-2; D gene ambiguous. V was pared by 2 bases and J by 8 bases, with 6 bases between. This CDR3 is built from 11 residues. The germline gives CDR1 MNHNS, CDR2 SASEGT. The CDR3 sequence: CASSESGGYTF. The CDR3 coding sequence is TGTGCCAGCAGTGAAAGTGGCGGCTACACCTTC.

This chain connects TRBV12-3 or TRBV12-4 to TRBJ1-6, with D uncertain. CDR3 length: 13 residues. The V end was cut by 6 bases, the J end by 7 bases, with 10 bases between. DNA of the CDR3: TGTGCCAGCAGCAAGACTGGGAATTCACCCCTCCACTTT. Protein product: CASSKTGNSPLHF.